The text below deals with one TCR beta chain. Its cognate antigen is unknown. General study results and limits: Tumor Tregs overlapped most with tumor, then blood, naive CD4+ cells.

Constant-region reverse primers amplified full-length variable regions, followed by semi-nested Nested Universal Primer A PCR. TCRdb reprocessed the 5' RACE reads with MiXCR, giving one entry per CDR3 protein. This table has over 8,000 distinct CDR3 sequences, around 67% appearing once. The CDR3 loop spans 13 amino acids. V lost 0 bases and J lost 10, with 10 bases in between. The germline V gene encodes CDR1 LNHNV and CDR2 YYDKDF (reference sequence). The specimen was tumor-infiltrating naive CD4+ T cells sorted from the breast tumor. Subset indicated: naive CD4+ T cells, CD4+CD45RA+CD25-. The chain links TRBV15 to TRBJ2-1; D uncertain. This receptor was identified in a female donor with breast cancer. The CDR3 here is CATSRDLAGEQFF. DNA for the CDR3: TGTGCCACCAGCAGAGATTTGGCTGGCGAGCAGTTCTTC. The whole variable domain, filled in from reference TRBV15 and TRBJ2-1, reads DAMVIQNPRYQVTQFGKPVTLSCSQTLNHNVMYWYQQKSSQAPKLLFHYYDKDFNNEADTPDNFQSRRPNTSFCFLDIRSPGLGDTAMYLCATSRDLAGEQFFGPGTRLTVL.